A selection of T cell receptor beta chains follows, all from one sample in a study of molecular identifiers for immune sequencing clone quantification. In TCRdb, the PCR reads were re-called with MiXCR into one record per CDR3 protein. The data hold about 630,000 distinct CDR3 sequences, with around 25% observed a single time. Sequencing was done on a sample of naive CD8+ T cells from blood, with Jurkat cell RNA spiked in. These receptors all stem from a human donor in good health. Some libraries in this study had Jurkat cell RNA spiked in. The CDR3 runs from the conserved cysteine through the conserved F or W. A D gene is named only where the DNA matches it firmly. Clone size is not always given. Where it is, it says once, few, many or a class for expanded clones.

j_gene: TRBJ2-5
abundance: few
d_gene: TRBD1
v_gene: TRBV4-1
CDR3nt: TGCGCCAGCAGCTACCCGGGACAGGGTCAAGAGACCCAGTACTTC
CDR3aa: CASSYPGQGQETQYF

j_gene: TRBJ2-5
abundance: few
d_gene: .
v_gene: TRBV6-5
CDR3nt: TGTGCCAGCAGTTACTGGGCGGAGCAAGAGACCCAGTACTTC
CDR3aa: CASSYWAEQETQYF

j_gene: TRBJ2-7
abundance: .
d_gene: TRBD2
v_gene: TRBV27
CDR3nt: TGTGCCAGCAGTACTAGCGGGAGTATCTACGAGCAGTACTTC
CDR3aa: CASSTSGSIYEQYF

j_gene: TRBJ1-3
abundance: few
d_gene: .
v_gene: TRBV5-4
CDR3nt: TGTGCCAGCAGCCTCTCAGGGGCTGGAGACACCATATATTTT
CDR3aa: CASSLSGAGDTIYF

j_gene: TRBJ2-1
abundance: .
d_gene: .
v_gene: TRBV6-2/TRBV6-3
CDR3nt: TGTGCCAGCACGAGTCGGCTAGCGACCTACAATGAGCAGTTCTTC
CDR3aa: CASTSRLATYNEQFF

j_gene: TRBJ1-1
abundance: many
d_gene: TRBD1
v_gene: TRBV28
CDR3nt: TGTGCCAGCAGCTATACATTGGACAGGCCTGACACTGAAGCTTTCTTT
CDR3aa: CASSYTLDRPDTEAFF

j_gene: TRBJ2-7
abundance: .
d_gene: TRBD1
v_gene: TRBV2
CDR3nt: TGTGCCAGCAGTGAATGGGGACAGGGAAGTTTTTACGAGCAGTACTTC
CDR3aa: CASSEWGQGSFYEQYF

j_gene: TRBJ1-5
abundance: few
d_gene: .
v_gene: TRBV28
CDR3nt: TGTGCCAGCAGTCCCCCAGTCGGGCAGCCCCAGCATTTT
CDR3aa: CASSPPVGQPQHF

j_gene: TRBJ1-1
abundance: .
d_gene: .
v_gene: TRBV6-2/TRBV6-3
CDR3nt: TGTGCCAGCATAAACTTTTACCCCGGCCTTAACACTGAAGCTTTCTTT
CDR3aa: CASINFYPGLNTEAFF

j_gene: TRBJ1-5
abundance: .
d_gene: .
v_gene: TRBV6-9
CDR3nt: TGTGCCAGCAGTTTTAAGGACAGCAACGCCGACAGTAATCAGCCCCAGCATTTT
CDR3aa: CASSFKDSNADSNQPQHF

j_gene: TRBJ2-7
abundance: .
d_gene: TRBD1
v_gene: TRBV5-1
CDR3nt: TGCGCCAGCAGTTCTACAGGGGACTCCTACGAGCAGTACTTC
CDR3aa: CASSSTGDSYEQYF

j_gene: TRBJ2-2
abundance: .
d_gene: TRBD2
v_gene: TRBV7-8
CDR3nt: TGTGCCAGCAGACCAACTAGCGGGGTATACACCGGGGAGCTGTTTTTT
CDR3aa: CASRPTSGVYTGELFF

j_gene: TRBJ2-2
abundance: .
d_gene: .
v_gene: TRBV27
CDR3nt: TGTGCCAGCAGCCCGATCACTGGGAACACCGGGGAGCTGTTTTTT
CDR3aa: CASSPITGNTGELFF

j_gene: TRBJ2-2
abundance: .
d_gene: .
v_gene: TRBV4-1
CDR3nt: TGCGCCAGCAGCCCTTGGGGGCCAGTCGGGGAGCTGTTTTTT
CDR3aa: CASSPWGPVGELFF

j_gene: TRBJ2-2
abundance: few
d_gene: .
v_gene: TRBV28
CDR3nt: TGTGCCAGCGGCCCTAGGGAGGCCGGGGAGCTGTTTTTT
CDR3aa: CASGPREAGELFF

j_gene: TRBJ1-1
abundance: many
d_gene: .
v_gene: TRBV6-6
CDR3nt: TGTGCCAGCAGTTATGACAACGGTGAAGCTTTCTTT
CDR3aa: CASSYDNGEAFF

j_gene: TRBJ2-3
abundance: many
d_gene: TRBD2
v_gene: TRBV11-2
CDR3nt: TGTGCCAGCAGCTTAGAAGCGGGAGGGCCAACAGATACGCAGTATTTT
CDR3aa: CASSLEAGGPTDTQYF

j_gene: TRBJ2-1
abundance: .
d_gene: TRBD2
v_gene: TRBV7-2
CDR3nt: TGTGCCAGCAGCTTAGCGGTGATTAGCGGGGACTACAATGGGCAGTTCTTC
CDR3aa: CASSLAVISGDYNGQFF

j_gene: TRBJ2-1
abundance: .
d_gene: TRBD2
v_gene: TRBV4-3
CDR3nt: TGCGCCAGCAGCCAAGATCGGCTGAGACTAGCGGTCAATGAGCAGTTCTTC
CDR3aa: CASSQDRLRLAVNEQFF

j_gene: TRBJ2-5
abundance: many
d_gene: .
v_gene: TRBV27
CDR3nt: TGTGCCAGCAGTCTACAACCATGGGTGACCCAGTACTTC
CDR3aa: CASSLQPWVTQYF

j_gene: TRBJ1-1
abundance: few
d_gene: .
v_gene: TRBV19
CDR3nt: TGTGCCAGTAGTATAGGGGAGGTCACTGAAGCTTTCTTT
CDR3aa: CASSIGEVTEAFF

j_gene: TRBJ1-3
abundance: .
d_gene: TRBD1
v_gene: TRBV7-9
CDR3nt: TGTGCCAGCAGCTTAGGGGACAGGGTTGTTGGAAACACCATATATTTT
CDR3aa: CASSLGDRVVGNTIYF

j_gene: TRBJ1-2
abundance: .
d_gene: .
v_gene: TRBV5-6
CDR3nt: TGTGCCAGCAGCTTGGATGCCGGGACGGTTCCCTATGGCTACACCTTC
CDR3aa: CASSLDAGTVPYGYTF

j_gene: TRBJ2-5
abundance: many
d_gene: .
v_gene: TRBV6-5
CDR3nt: TGTGCCAGCAGTTACCTTTTCGAAGAGACCCAGTACTTC
CDR3aa: CASSYLFEETQYF

j_gene: TRBJ2-7
abundance: .
d_gene: .
v_gene: TRBV4-1
CDR3nt: TGCGCCAGCAGCCAAGACTCTAGCGTCTCCTACGAGCAGTACTTC
CDR3aa: CASSQDSSVSYEQYF

j_gene: TRBJ1-5
abundance: .
d_gene: .
v_gene: TRBV12-3/TRBV12-4
CDR3nt: TGTGCCAGCAGTTTAGGGACAACAAATCAGCCCCAGCATTTT
CDR3aa: CASSLGTTNQPQHF

j_gene: TRBJ2-4
abundance: many
d_gene: .
v_gene: TRBV3-1
CDR3nt: TGTGCCAGCAGCCAAGTAACGGGGGTAGCCAAAAACATTCAGTACTTC
CDR3aa: CASSQVTGVAKNIQYF

j_gene: TRBJ2-5
abundance: many
d_gene: .
v_gene: TRBV30
CDR3nt: TGTGCCTGGCAGGGTGAGGAGACCCAGTACTTC
CDR3aa: CAWQGEETQYF

j_gene: TRBJ2-1
abundance: .
d_gene: .
v_gene: TRBV28
CDR3nt: TGTGCCACCACGAGTCCCTCCTACAATGAGCAGTTCTTC
CDR3aa: CATTSPSYNEQFF

j_gene: TRBJ2-7
abundance: .
d_gene: TRBD2
v_gene: TRBV20-1
CDR3nt: TGCAGTGCTAGTACACGGGGACTAGCGGATACCTACGAGCAGTACTTC
CDR3aa: CSASTRGLADTYEQYF

j_gene: TRBJ1-2
abundance: many
d_gene: .
v_gene: TRBV7-9
CDR3nt: TGTGCCAGCAGCTTAGAGGGCTATGGCTACACCTTC
CDR3aa: CASSLEGYGYTF